Presented here are 30 T cell receptor beta chains from one specimen sequenced in a study of blood T cell repertoires in COVID-19. Repertoires were generated with immunoSEQ multiplex PCR, while TCRdb's copy carries only in-frame clones and drops some. The sample lists 110,000 or so clones; just over 70% were seen once. Specimen: peripheral blood. Receptor source: a woman between 40 and 55 years old with acute or convalescent COVID-19.

About this clone itself: Additional DNA sequences in this sample encode the identical CDR3. As DNA, the CDR3 is TGCGCCAGCAGCCAAGATCGGACAGTCTCTGGAAACACCATATATTTT. The encoded protein is CASSQDRTVSGNTIYF. The chain carries TRBV4-3 and TRBJ1-3; TRBD1 might be the D (6 bases). Between the trimmed V and J ends, which lost 0 bases and 0 bases, there was a span of 9 bases. The CDR3 sequence is 16 residues long. Looked up from germline, CDR1 is LGHNA and CDR2 is YSLEER.

The chain employs TRBV9 and TRBJ2-2; D perhaps matches TRBD1 (5 bases). With 7 bases removed from V and 0 bases from J, the gap between germline ends came to 10 bases. This CDR3 has 14 residues. Germline V gene sequence: CDR1 SGDLS, CDR2 YYNGEE. The CDR3 spells CASGDSTNTGELFF. The CDR3 nucleotides read TGTGCCAGCGGCGACAGTACGAACACCGGGGAGCTGTTTTTT.

This chain joins TRBV7-9 and TRBJ1-2; 8 bases align to TRBD1. The CDR3 length is 14 residues. The V segment lost 4 bases and the J segment 6 bases; nucleotides outside the gene matches: 7. Per germline, CDR1 SEHNR and CDR2 FQNEAQ (reference sequence). The CDR3 DNA reads as TGTGCCAGCAGCTACCAGGACAGGGCGGATGGCTACACCTTC. Translation: CASSYQDRADGYTF.

The J gene is TRBJ1-6, the V gene TRBV7-9; 7 nucleotides match TRBD1. There are 15 residues in the CDR3. In germline, CDR1 is SEHNR, CDR2 FQNEAQ (reference sequence). V gave up 5 bases and J gave up 5 bases; unmatched junction bases: 6. In DNA form, the CDR3 reads TGTGCCAGCAGCCAGTGGGACAGAGATAATTCACCCCTCCACTTT. It specifies CASSQWDRDNSPLHF.

The J gene is TRBJ1-5, the V gene TRBV6-5; D unclear. Trimming removed 0 bases from V and 11 bases from J, with 20 bases in between. CDR1 and CDR2 from the germline V gene are MNHEY and SVGAGI. CDR3 length: 16 amino acids. The CDR3 DNA reads as TGTGCCAGCAGTTACTCGAGCTTCGGGGTTCCCTTGGCCCAGCATTTT. Translation gives CASSYSSFGVPLAQHF.

This clone came up many times. The chain recombines TRBV29-1 with TRBJ2-3; D is possibly TRBD1 (7 bases). CDR3 length equals 12 residues. Trimming took off 6 bases at V and 6 bases at J, with 13 bases between the two ends. Germline-derived CDR1 and CDR2 are SQVTM and ANQGSEA. The CDR3 is CSVEGADDTQYF. For the CDR3, the DNA is TGCAGCGTGGAGGGGGCGGATGATACGCAGTATTTT.

The rearrangement uses TRBV14 and TRBJ1-2; D is undetermined. Looked up from germline, CDR1 is SGHDN and CDR2 is FVKESK. V lost 1 base, J lost 6 bases, and 12 bases lay in between. The CDR3 covers 14 residues. The CDR3 here is CASSQVRATHGYTF. CDR3 bases: TGTGCCAGCAGCCAAGTCCGCGCGACTCATGGCTACACCTTC.

This clone was picked up a small number of times. This chain uses TRBV5-1 with TRBJ2-3; possible D gene TRBD1, 5 bases. Germline V CDR1 and CDR2: SGHRS, YFSETQ. This CDR3 has 14 amino acids. The germline V and J ends were trimmed by 4 bases and 0 bases, with 9 bases remaining between them. The CDR3 nucleotides are TGCGCCAGCAGCGACAGTCAAAGCACAGATACGCAGTATTTT. Residues: CASSDSQSTDTQYF.

The CDR3 protein is CASSLWSGTPSTDTQYF. The CDR3 bases are TGTGCCAGCAGTTTATGGTCCGGGACACCCAGCACAGATACGCAGTATTTT. V gene TRBV27 combines with J gene TRBJ2-3; tentatively, D is TRBD1 (6 bases). V lost 1 base to trimming and J lost 0 bases, with 14 bases between them. The CDR3 runs 17 residues. Germline V gene sequence: CDR1 MNHEY, CDR2 SMNVEV (reference sequence).

This chain uses TRBV5-1 with TRBJ2-5; maybe TRBD1 (6 bases). The CDR3 sequence is 13 residues long. Trimming took 0 bases from V and 7 from J, leaving 10 bases between them. Germline assignment: CDR1 SGHRS and CDR2 YFSETQ. This CDR3 is CASSLGDMGTQYF. The CDR3 nucleotides are TGCGCCAGCAGCTTGGGGGACATGGGGACCCAGTACTTC.

This clone occurred once. The chain employs TRBV11-1 and TRBJ2-2; D is possibly TRBD1 (5 bases). Germline V lookup: CDR1 SGHAT, CDR2 FQDESV (reference sequence). The CDR3 extends over 13 amino acids. Trimming shortened V by 6 bases and J by 7 bases, and 12 bases separated the two germline ends. The CDR3, as DNA: TGTGCCAGCAGGCCCTTGGGGCTCGGGGAGCTGTTTTTT. Translating gives CASRPLGLGELFF.

In this sample, this clone turned up once. The chain combines TRBV4-2 with TRBJ2-3; 10 bases are shared with TRBD2. J was trimmed by 2 bases and V by 5 bases; bases with no gene match: 4. The CDR3 extends over 15 amino acids. Germline CDR1 and CDR2: LGHNA and YNFKEQ. The CDR3 here is CASSESGGATDTQYF. The CDR3 region has the DNA TGTGCCAGCAGCGAGAGCGGGGGGGCCACAGATACGCAGTATTTT.

The chain employs TRBV7-9 and TRBJ2-1; 9 nucleotides align to TRBD1. The trim removed 1 base at V and 7 bases at J, leaving 8 bases unmatched. The CDR3 loop spans 16 amino acids. CDR1 is SEHNR, CDR2 FQNEAQ, per germline (reference sequence). CDR3 nucleotide sequence: TGTGCCAGCAGCTTAGTGGACAGGGGCCATCCAAATGAGCAGTTCTTC. Protein product: CASSLVDRGHPNEQFF.

In its sample, this clone was seen once. The chain links TRBV19 to TRBJ1-2; 8 bases match TRBD1. The CDR3 is made up of 14 amino acids. Trimming took 5 bases from V and 2 from J; bases not matched to a gene: 4. Germline assignment: CDR1 LNHDA and CDR2 SQIVND (reference sequence). Here the CDR3 DNA reads TGTGCCAGTAGTGAGGGGACAGGAAACTATGGCTACACCTTC. Encoded protein: CASSEGTGNYGYTF. Full variable domain (rest looked up from reference TRBV19 and TRBJ1-2): DGGITQSPKYLFRKEGQNVTLSCEQNLNHDAMYWYRQDPGQGLRLIYYSQIVNDFQKGDIAEGYSVSREKKESFPLTVTSAQKNPTAFYLCASSEGTGNYGYTFGSGTRLTVV.

The chain is built from TRBV3-1 (or the pseudogene TRBV3-2) and TRBJ2-3, with 10 bases matching TRBD2. V shed 4 bases, J shed 5 bases, and the junction held 12 bases outside the gene matches. The length of the CDR3 is 17 residues. In germline, CDR1 is LGHDT, CDR2 YNNKEL (reference sequence). DNA for the CDR3: TGTGCCAGCAGCCCGACCCTCTCAGCGGGGGGGGGAGATACGCAGTATTTT. This encodes CASSPTLSAGGGDTQYF.

This clone was observed once. The chain couples TRBV10-3 to TRBJ2-3; weak D call: TRBD2 (5 bases). CDR3 size: 16 residues. The germline gives CDR1 ENHRY, CDR2 SYGVKD. With 7 bases removed from V and 2 bases from J, the gap between germline ends came to 19 bases. CDR3 residues: CAITLLTPGNTDTQYF. The CDR3 DNA is TGTGCCATCACCCTCCTGACCCCCGGGAACACAGATACGCAGTATTTT.

The genes are TRBV7-6 and TRBJ2-3, with 7 bases fitting TRBD1. V lost 3 bases and J lost 5; bases outside the gene matches: 5. The CDR3 contains 14 residues. Germline CDR1 is SGHVS and CDR2 is FNYEAQ. The CDR3 sequence is CASSFDRAKDTQYF. For the CDR3, the DNA is TGTGCCAGCAGCTTCGACAGGGCGAAAGATACGCAGTATTTT.

This sequence joins TRBV7-3 and TRBJ2-3; possible D gene TRBD1, 5 bases. This CDR3 comprises 15 residues. V was pared by 4 bases and J by 3 bases, with 14 bases between. In germline, CDR1 is SGHTA, CDR2 FQGTGA. The CDR3 region has the DNA TGTGCCAGCAGCTGGGGCGGCCCAGGGACAGATACGCAGTATTTT. It encodes CASSWGGPGTDTQYF.

The CDR3 sequence is CASSSTSGQGVQGANVLTF. DNA of the CDR3: TGTGCCAGCAGCTCAACATCGGGACAGGGGGTGCAAGGGGCCAACGTCCTGACTTTC. The chain carries TRBV7-9 and TRBJ2-6, with 11 bases identical to TRBD1. The CDR3 contains 19 residues. Germline V gene sequence: CDR1 SEHNR, CDR2 FQNEAQ (reference sequence). The V gene end was trimmed by 4 bases and the J gene end by 4 bases; junction bases not matched to a gene: 12.

J is TRBJ2-7 and V is TRBV28; 8 bases are shared with TRBD1. The length of the CDR3 is 15 residues. Germline assignment: CDR1 MDHEN and CDR2 SYDVKM. Trimming removed 7 bases from V and 1 base from J; junction bases left unmatched: 9. The CDR3 coding sequence is TGTGCCAGCAACCACCGGGGGACAGGTTCCTACGAGCAGTACTTC. Its protein product is CASNHRGTGSYEQYF.

This chain joins TRBV15 and TRBJ2-5; tentatively, D is TRBD2 (5 bases). Trimming removed 2 bases from V and 2 bases from J, with 12 bases in between. CDR1 and CDR2 from the germline V gene are LNHNV and YYDKDF (reference sequence). This CDR3 contains 15 residues. The CDR3 region is CATSRHRGEQETQYF. CDR3 coding DNA: TGTGCCACCAGCAGACATCGTGGGGAGCAAGAGACCCAGTACTTC.

The rearrangement joins TRBV28 to TRBJ2-3; D is perhaps TRBD1 (6 bases). Trimming left V 5 bases short and J 2 bases short, with 20 bases between. The CDR3 extends over 17 amino acids. CDR1 MDHEN and CDR2 SYDVKM come from the germline V gene. The chain's CDR3 is CASSTAQGPLNTDTQYF. The CDR3 nucleotides are TGTGCCAGCAGTACAGCTCAGGGGCCTCTGAACACAGATACGCAGTATTTT.

The chain couples TRBV18 to TRBJ2-3; 8 nucleotides line up with TRBD2. V was clipped by 5 bases and J by 5 bases; unmatched bases: 6. Germline CDR1 and CDR2: KGHSH and LQKENI. CDR3 length equals 14 residues. The CDR3 coding sequence is TGTGCCAGCTCAGCGCGGGGGGAGGAAGATACGCAGTATTTT. Its translation is CASSARGEEDTQYF.

A few counts support this clone. The chain employs TRBV10-3 and TRBJ2-2; 7 bases agree with TRBD1. CDR3 length: 14 residues. V gave up 6 bases and J gave up 4 bases; unmatched junction bases: 5. Germline assignment: CDR1 ENHRY and CDR2 SYGVKD. CDR3 sequence reads: CAISPTGTTGELFF. In DNA, the CDR3 is TGTGCCATCAGCCCGACAGGGACCACCGGGGAGCTGTTTTTT.

This sequence joins TRBV30 and TRBJ1-6, with a possible D match to TRBD1 (6 bases). The germline V gene encodes CDR1 GTSNPN and CDR2 SVGIG (reference sequence). V was pared by 2 bases and J by 7 bases, with 12 bases between. This CDR3 contains 14 residues. The CDR3 is CAWSRGQRNSPLHF. CDR3 nucleotide sequence: TGTGCCTGGAGTCGCGGACAGAGAAATTCACCCCTCCACTTT.

This sequence joins TRBV12-5 and TRBJ2-7, with D perhaps TRBD1 (6 bases). V shed 3 bases and J shed 2 bases, with 11 bases lying between them. CDR1 is LGHNT and CDR2 is FRNRAP in the germline V gene. This CDR3 has 14 residues. The CDR3 bases are TGTGCTAGTGGTTTCGACCAGGGGCCCTACGAGCAGTACTTC. Its protein product is CASGFDQGPYEQYF.

The rearrangement uses TRBV7-9 and TRBJ2-2, with unresolved D. Germline CDR1 is SEHNR and CDR2 is FQNEAQ (reference sequence). Trimming shortened V by 6 bases and J by 0 bases, and 11 bases separated the two germline ends. The CDR3 extends over 15 amino acids. CDR3 coding DNA: TGTGCCAGCAGGTCACTCCCCGCGAACACCGGGGAGCTGTTTTTT. Translating gives CASRSLPANTGELFF.

Only one count was recorded for this clone. The CDR3 DNA is TGCAGCGTTGAAGAAGGACGGGGGAGCGCCTATGGCTACACCTTC. Translating it yields CSVEEGRGSAYGYTF. This chain uses TRBV29-1 with TRBJ1-2, with D possibly matching TRBD1 (5 bases). V was clipped by 0 bases and J by 4 bases, with 15 bases between them. CDR1 is SQVTM and CDR2 is ANQGSEA in the germline V gene. This CDR3 has 15 residues.

The chain carries TRBV5-4 and TRBJ1-1; D remains ambiguous. V was trimmed by 0 bases and J by 2 bases, leaving 14 bases between them. Germline CDR1 and CDR2: SGHNT and YYREEE (reference sequence). This CDR3 has 16 residues. The DNA for the CDR3 is TGTGCCAGCAGCTTGGGTAGTAGACTCACTAACACTGAAGCTTTCTTT. It translates to CASSLGSRLTNTEAFF.

V is TRBV5-4 and J is TRBJ2-1; possible D gene TRBD1, 6 bases. V was pared by 4 bases and J by 5 bases, with 10 bases between. The V gene's germline CDR1 is SGHNT and CDR2 YYREEE (reference sequence). This CDR3 region has 13 residues. CDR3 in DNA: TGTGCCAGCAGCATGACAGGTAACAATGAGCAGTTCTTC. Translation gives CASSMTGNNEQFF.